The 8 T cell receptor beta chains below all came from one sample that was sequenced in a study of identical twins. TCRdb fed the 5' RACE reads into MiXCR, producing one record per CDR3 protein. This repertoire shows 400,000 to 500,000 distinct CDR3 sequences, 15% to 20% found once; its top ten account for around 12%. Input material: naive T cells sorted from blood. Receptors were obtained from a man aged 45-65 years in good health.

This rearrangement joins TRBV5-5 to TRBJ1-2; D uncertain. Germline V gene data show CDR1 as SGHKS and CDR2 as YYEKEE (reference sequence). V lost 4 bases, J lost 4 bases, and 17 bases lay in between. The CDR3 has 15 residues. The CDR3 here is CASSRPDGVRYGYTF. CDR3 bases: TGTGCCAGCAGCCGGCCGGATGGGGTACGCTATGGCTACACCTTC.

This clonotype was detected many times. V usage is TRBV2 and J usage is TRBJ2-4, with D possibly being TRBD1 or TRBD2 (6 bases each). Trimming stripped 6 bases from V and 6 bases from J, with 15 bases between. Germline CDR1 reads SNHLY; CDR2 reads FYNNEI. The CDR3 length is 14 residues. The chain's CDR3 is CASSQGKGGNIQYF. CDR3 in DNA: TGTGCCAGCAGCCAAGGGAAGGGGGGAAACATTCAGTACTTC.

The chain joins TRBV6-5 to TRBJ2-7; possibly TRBD2 for D (6 bases). V gave up 4 bases and J gave up 4 bases, with 14 bases separating them. Germline V lookup: CDR1 MNHEY, CDR2 SVGAGI. This CDR3 spans 14 amino acids. The CDR3 DNA follows: TGTGCCAGCAGTTCGCGGAACGCGGGGTACGAGCAGTACTTC. Translated, it gives CASSSRNAGYEQYF.

Only a few counts were recorded for this clonotype. The chain joins TRBV7-9 to TRBJ2-7; D not certain. V lost 1 base and J lost 9, with 10 bases in between. CDR1 and CDR2 from the germline V gene are SEHNR and FQNEAQ (reference sequence). The CDR3 has 12 amino acids. The CDR3 region is CASSLEAPVQYF. Here the CDR3 DNA reads TGTGCCAGCAGCTTAGAAGCGCCTGTGCAGTACTTC.

In its sample, this clonotype was seen many times. The chain has TRBV7-9 and TRBJ2-7; TRBD2 might be the D (5 bases). The CDR3 has 15 amino acids. Germline CDR1 reads SEHNR; CDR2 reads FQNEAQ (reference sequence). V gave up 1 base and J gave up 2 bases, with 12 bases separating them. The CDR3 sequence: CASSLDPSQTYEQYF. In DNA form, the CDR3 reads TGTGCCAGCAGCTTAGACCCTAGCCAAACCTACGAGCAGTACTTC.

Ten or more counts support this clonotype. The gene calls are TRBV14 and TRBJ2-3; 10 bases are a match to TRBD2. From germline, CDR1 is SGHDN and CDR2 FVKESK. Losses at the gene ends were 0 bases for V and 5 bases for J; bases not matched to a gene: 8. This CDR3 has 17 residues. Here the CDR3 reads CASSQDPSGRARDTQYF. The CDR3 coding sequence is TGTGCCAGCAGCCAAGATCCGAGCGGGAGGGCCCGAGATACGCAGTATTTT.

This clonotype has at least ten counts. The chain couples TRBV5-1 to TRBJ2-2, with 8 positions matching TRBD2. The CDR3 totals 16 residues. The germline CDR1 and CDR2 sequences are SGHRS and YFSETQ. After removal of 3 bases from V and 7 bases from J, the junction contained 11 bases not matched to a gene. The CDR3 DNA follows: TGCGCCAGCAGCTATAGTGGGACTAGTCGCGTCGGGGAGCTGTTTTTT. It specifies CASSYSGTSRVGELFF.

This clonotype has more than one count but fewer than ten. The chain joins TRBV20-1 to TRBJ2-7; 8 bases are shared with TRBD1. The CDR3 extends over 14 amino acids. Germline CDR1 is DFQATT and CDR2 is SNEGSKA (reference sequence). V dropped 2 bases and J dropped 2; count of bases not matched to a gene: 5. CDR3 region: CSARPGQGAYEQYF. CDR3 bases: TGCAGTGCTAGACCTGGACAGGGAGCCTACGAGCAGTACTTC.